These 8 T cell receptor beta chains originate from one sample sequenced in a study of CD8 T cells in ankylosing spondylitis. Regarding the study as a whole: Ankylosing spondylitis blood seemed to carry a telltale TCR beta motif made of about 8 highly homologous variants.

TCRdb re-called the 5' RACE reads through MiXCR, storing one row per CDR3 protein. The sample consists of some 800,000 distinct CDR3 sequences, about 10% of them appearing once. These TCRs are of unknown antigen specificity. Sequencing was performed on blood, either unsorted or a sorted T cell fraction (not recorded which). Receptors were obtained from a male donor with ankylosing spondylitis.

This clonotype has a count of ten or more. The chain uses TRBV7-2 and TRBJ1-2; D gene unclear. This CDR3 is built from 13 residues. The V gene's germline CDR1 is SGHTA and CDR2 FQGNSA. With 2 bases removed from V and 2 bases from J, the gap between germline ends came to 6 bases. The CDR3 DNA is TGTGCCAGCAGCTTAATGGGGAACTATGGCTACACCTTC. Translated, it gives CASSLMGNYGYTF.

This clonotype appeared a few times. V usage is TRBV10-1 and J usage is TRBJ2-5; no clear D. From germline, CDR1 is WNHNN and CDR2 SYGVQD (reference sequence). This CDR3 comprises 13 residues. Trimming cost V 4 bases and J 1 base, with 7 bases left between them. The CDR3 DNA follows: TGCGCCAGCAGTGCTCAGGCCCAAGAGACCCAGTACTTC. This codes for CASSAQAQETQYF.

This clonotype was counted between two and nine times. The chain joins TRBV20-1 to TRBJ2-1; D is ambiguous. CDR3 length equals 15 residues. Germline assignment: CDR1 DFQATT and CDR2 SNEGSKA (reference sequence). V gave up 0 bases and J gave up 0 bases, with 9 bases separating them. The CDR3 bases are TGCAGTGCTAGAGATTTTACAAGCTCCTACAATGAGCAGTTCTTC. This gives the protein CSARDFTSSYNEQFF.

V gene TRBV5-1 combines with J gene TRBJ2-7; 8 bases match TRBD1. V lost 1 base and J lost 5; bases outside the gene matches: 5. This CDR3 has 14 amino acids. Germline V gives CDR1 SGHRS, CDR2 YFSETQ. The CDR3 coding sequence is TGCGCCAGCAGCTTGCTCCAGGGGGCCGACGAGCAGTACTTC. Its protein product is CASSLLQGADEQYF.

This clonotype was picked up a small number of times. V usage is TRBV12-3 or TRBV12-4 and J usage is TRBJ2-3, with unresolved D. V was trimmed by 6 bases and J by 0 bases, leaving 16 bases between them. This CDR3 spans 16 amino acids. Here the CDR3 DNA reads TGTGCCAGCAGAAATGAATGGGGTTATAGCACAGATACGCAGTATTTT. It codes for CASRNEWGYSTDTQYF.

This clonotype was seen a handful of times. The chain uses TRBV20-1 and TRBJ2-7; D is ambiguous. Germline V gives CDR1 DFQATT, CDR2 SNEGSKA (reference sequence). CDR3 length: 14 amino acids. V lost 3 bases and J 3 bases, leaving 15 bases between the germline ends. CDR3 residues: CSASRPEKRYEQYF. Written as DNA, the CDR3 is TGCAGTGCTAGTAGACCTGAGAAGCGCTACGAGCAGTACTTC.

This clonotype was detected a few times. CDR3 region: CSARDPATGGNEQFF. The CDR3 region has the DNA TGCAGTGCTAGAGATCCTGCGACAGGGGGAAATGAGCAGTTCTTC. The chain links TRBV20-1 to TRBJ2-1, with 9 bases that match TRBD1. CDR3 size: 15 residues. CDR1 is DFQATT and CDR2 is SNEGSKA in the germline V gene (reference sequence). V was pared by 0 bases and J by 7 bases, with 7 bases of the junction left unmatched.

The CDR3 reads CASSQAGGVQPQHF. CDR3 DNA sequence: TGTGCCAGCAGCCAAGCAGGGGGGGTGCAGCCCCAGCATTTT. V and J are TRBV3-1 and TRBJ1-5; 7 bases are a match to TRBD1. CDR1 and CDR2 (germline): LGHDT, YNNKEL (reference sequence). This CDR3 has 14 amino acids. The ends lost 1 base at V and 7 bases at J; junction bases unmatched: 4. Looking up the rest from reference TRBV3-1 and TRBJ1-5 gives the full variable domain: DTAVSQTPKYLVTQMGNDKSIKCEQNLGHDTMYWYKQDSKKFLKIMFSYNNKELIINETVPNRFSPKSPDKAHLNLHINSLELGDSAVYFCASSQAGGVQPQHFGDGTRLSIL.